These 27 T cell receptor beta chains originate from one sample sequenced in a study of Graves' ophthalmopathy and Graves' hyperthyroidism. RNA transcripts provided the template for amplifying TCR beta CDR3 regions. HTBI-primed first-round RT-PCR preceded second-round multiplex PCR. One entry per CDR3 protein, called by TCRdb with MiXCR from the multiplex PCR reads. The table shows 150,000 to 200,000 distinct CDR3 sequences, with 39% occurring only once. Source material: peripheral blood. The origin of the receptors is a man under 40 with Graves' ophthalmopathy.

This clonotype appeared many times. As DNA, the CDR3 is TGTGCCAGCAGTTTAGATGCCACTGAAGCTTTCTTT. Translated, it gives CASSLDATEAFF. The chain combines TRBV12-3 or TRBV12-4 with TRBJ1-1; D call uncertain. The CDR3 sequence is 12 residues long. V lost 1 base, J lost 4 bases, and 4 bases lay in between.

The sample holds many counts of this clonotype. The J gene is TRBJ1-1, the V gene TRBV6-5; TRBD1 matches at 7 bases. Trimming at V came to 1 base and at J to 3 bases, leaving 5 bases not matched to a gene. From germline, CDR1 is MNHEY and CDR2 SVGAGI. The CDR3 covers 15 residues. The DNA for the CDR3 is TGTGCCAGCAGTTACTTGTCCAGGGGGTACACTGAAGCTTTCTTT. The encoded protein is CASSYLSRGYTEAFF.

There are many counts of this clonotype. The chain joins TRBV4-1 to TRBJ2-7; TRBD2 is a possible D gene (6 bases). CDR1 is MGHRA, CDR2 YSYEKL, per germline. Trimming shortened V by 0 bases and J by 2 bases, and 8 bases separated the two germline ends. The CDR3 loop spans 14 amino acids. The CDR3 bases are TGCGCCAGCAGCCAAGAATGGGGGGCCTACGAGCAGTACTTC. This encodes CASSQEWGAYEQYF.

The CDR3: CASSLSKSYEQYF. DNA of the CDR3: TGTGCCAGCAGTTTATCAAAGTCCTACGAGCAGTACTTC. This sequence joins TRBV28 and TRBJ2-7; D is unresolved. The germline gives CDR1 MDHEN, CDR2 SYDVKM. V lost 1 base to trimming and J lost 1 base, with 5 bases between them. The length of the CDR3 is 13 residues.

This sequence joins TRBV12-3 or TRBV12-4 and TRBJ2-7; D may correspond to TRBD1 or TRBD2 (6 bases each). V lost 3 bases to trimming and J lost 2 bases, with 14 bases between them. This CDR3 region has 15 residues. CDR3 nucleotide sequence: TGTGCCAGCAGTTTGGGGGGCGCCAGCCCCTACGAGCAGTACTTC. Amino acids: CASSLGGASPYEQYF.

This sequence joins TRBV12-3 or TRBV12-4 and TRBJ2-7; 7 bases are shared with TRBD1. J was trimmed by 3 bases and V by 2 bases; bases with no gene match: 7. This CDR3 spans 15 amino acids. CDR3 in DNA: TGTGCCAGCAGTTTAACCCCGGGACAGAACTACGAGCAGTACTTC. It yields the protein CASSLTPGQNYEQYF.

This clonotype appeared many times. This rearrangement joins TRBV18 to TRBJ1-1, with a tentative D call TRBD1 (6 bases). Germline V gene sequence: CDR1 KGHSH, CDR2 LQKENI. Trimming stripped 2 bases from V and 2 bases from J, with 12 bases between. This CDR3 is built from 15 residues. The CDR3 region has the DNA TGTGCCAGCTCACCAGGTAGGACAGAAAACACTGAAGCTTTCTTT. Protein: CASSPGRTENTEAFF. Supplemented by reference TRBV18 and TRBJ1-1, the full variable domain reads NAGVMQNPRHLVRRRGQEARLRCSPMKGHSHVYWYRQLPEEGLKFMVYLQKENIIDESGMPKERFSAEFPKEGPSILRIQQVVRGDSAAYFCASSPGRTENTEAFFGQGTRLTVV.

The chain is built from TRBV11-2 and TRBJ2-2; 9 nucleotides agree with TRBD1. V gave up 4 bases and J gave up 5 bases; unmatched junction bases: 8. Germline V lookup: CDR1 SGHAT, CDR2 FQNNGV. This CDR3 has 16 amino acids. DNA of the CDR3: TGTGCCAGCAGCTACCGACAGGGGGATCTAACCGGGGAGCTGTTTTTT. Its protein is CASSYRQGDLTGELFF.

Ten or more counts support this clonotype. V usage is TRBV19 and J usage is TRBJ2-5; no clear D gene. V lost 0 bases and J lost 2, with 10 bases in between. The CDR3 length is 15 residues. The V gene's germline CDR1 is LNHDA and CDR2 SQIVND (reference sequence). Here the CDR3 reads CASSIDSAGQETQYF. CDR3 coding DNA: TGTGCCAGTAGTATAGATTCGGCAGGTCAAGAGACCCAGTACTTC. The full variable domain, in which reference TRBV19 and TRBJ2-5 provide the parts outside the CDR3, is DGGITQSPKYLFRKEGQNVTLSCEQNLNHDAMYWYRQDPGQGLRLIYYSQIVNDFQKGDIAEGYSVSREKKESFPLTVTSAQKNPTAFYLCASSIDSAGQETQYFGPGTRLLVL.

Here the CDR3 reads CASRGEAFF. The CDR3 coding sequence is TGTGCCAGCAGAGGGGAAGCTTTCTTT. The chain joins TRBV28 to TRBJ1-1, with D uncertain. The CDR3 has 9 amino acids. Per the germline V gene, CDR1 is MDHEN and CDR2 is SYDVKM. Trimming pared 6 bases from V and 8 bases from J, leaving 4 bases between.

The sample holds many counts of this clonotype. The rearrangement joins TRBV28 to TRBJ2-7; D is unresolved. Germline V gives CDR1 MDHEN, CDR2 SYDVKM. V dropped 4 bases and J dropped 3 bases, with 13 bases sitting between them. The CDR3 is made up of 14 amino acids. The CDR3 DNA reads TGTGCCAGCAGTTCAGGTATAACCTTCTACGAGCAGTACTTC. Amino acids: CASSSGITFYEQYF.

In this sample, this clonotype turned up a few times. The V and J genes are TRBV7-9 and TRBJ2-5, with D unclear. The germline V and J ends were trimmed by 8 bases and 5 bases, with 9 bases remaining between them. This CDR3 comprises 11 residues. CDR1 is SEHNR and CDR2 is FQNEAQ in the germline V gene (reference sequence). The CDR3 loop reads CASPDGETQYF. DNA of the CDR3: TGTGCCAGCCCTGATGGGGAGACCCAGTACTTC. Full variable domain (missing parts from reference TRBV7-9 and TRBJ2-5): DTGVSQNPRHKITKRGQNVTFRCDPISEHNRLYWYRQTLGQGPEFLTYFQNEAQLEKSRLLSDRFSAERPKGSFSTLEIQRTEQGDSAMYLCASPDGETQYFGPGTRLLVL.

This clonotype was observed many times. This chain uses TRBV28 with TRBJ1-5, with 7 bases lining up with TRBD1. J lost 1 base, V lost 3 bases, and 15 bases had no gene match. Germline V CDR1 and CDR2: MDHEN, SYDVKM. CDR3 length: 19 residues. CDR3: CASSFPLKYRGGSNQPQHF. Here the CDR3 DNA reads TGTGCCAGCAGTTTTCCCCTCAAATACAGGGGAGGGAGCAATCAGCCCCAGCATTTT.

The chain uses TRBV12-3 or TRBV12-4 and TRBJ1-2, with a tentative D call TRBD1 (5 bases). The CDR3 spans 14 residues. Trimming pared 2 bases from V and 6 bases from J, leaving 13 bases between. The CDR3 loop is CASSLQGLLDGYTF. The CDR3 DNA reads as TGTGCCAGCAGTTTACAGGGTCTGCTCGATGGCTACACCTTC.

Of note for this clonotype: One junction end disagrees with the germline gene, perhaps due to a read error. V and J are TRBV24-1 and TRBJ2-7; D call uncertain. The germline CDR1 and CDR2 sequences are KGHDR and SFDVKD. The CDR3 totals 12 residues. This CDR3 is CASSYSGDEQYF. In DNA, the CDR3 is TGTGCCAGCAGTTACTCTGGGGACGAGCAGTACTTC.

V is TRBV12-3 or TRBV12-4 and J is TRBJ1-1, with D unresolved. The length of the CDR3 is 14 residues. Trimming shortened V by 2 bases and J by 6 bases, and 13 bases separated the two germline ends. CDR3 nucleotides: TGTGCCAGCAGTTTAATTGCCGCGTTCGCTGAAGCTTTCTTT. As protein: CASSLIAAFAEAFF.

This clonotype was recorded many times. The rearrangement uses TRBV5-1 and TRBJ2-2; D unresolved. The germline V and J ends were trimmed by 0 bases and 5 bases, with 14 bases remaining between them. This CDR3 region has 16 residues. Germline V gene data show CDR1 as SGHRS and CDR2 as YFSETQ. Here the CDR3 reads CASSLVAESTTGELFF. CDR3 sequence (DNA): TGCGCCAGCAGCTTGGTGGCCGAGAGTACTACCGGGGAGCTGTTTTTT.

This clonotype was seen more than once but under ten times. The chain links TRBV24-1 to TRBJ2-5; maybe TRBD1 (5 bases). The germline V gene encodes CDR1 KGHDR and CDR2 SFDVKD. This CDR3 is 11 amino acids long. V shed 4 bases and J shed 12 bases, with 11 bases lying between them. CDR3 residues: CATSEGVFEYF. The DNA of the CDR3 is TGTGCCACCAGTGAAGGGGTTTTCGAGTACTTC.

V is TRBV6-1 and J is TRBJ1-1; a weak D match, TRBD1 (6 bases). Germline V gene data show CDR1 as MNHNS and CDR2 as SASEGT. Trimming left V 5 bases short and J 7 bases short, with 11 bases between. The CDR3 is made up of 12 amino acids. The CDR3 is CASSKRQDEAFF. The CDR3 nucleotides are TGTGCCAGCAGTAAAAGACAGGATGAAGCTTTCTTT.

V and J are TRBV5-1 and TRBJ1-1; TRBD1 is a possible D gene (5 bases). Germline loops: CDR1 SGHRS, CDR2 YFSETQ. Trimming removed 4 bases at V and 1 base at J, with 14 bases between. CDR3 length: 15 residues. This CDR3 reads CASSGRGRTNTEAFF. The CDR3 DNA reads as TGCGCCAGCAGCGGGAGGGGCCGGACGAACACTGAAGCTTTCTTT.

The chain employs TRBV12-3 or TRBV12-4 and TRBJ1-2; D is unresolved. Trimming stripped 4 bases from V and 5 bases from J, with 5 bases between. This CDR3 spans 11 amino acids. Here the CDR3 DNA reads TGTGCCAGCAGTTCCCAGTATGGCTACACCTTC. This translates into CASSSQYGYTF.

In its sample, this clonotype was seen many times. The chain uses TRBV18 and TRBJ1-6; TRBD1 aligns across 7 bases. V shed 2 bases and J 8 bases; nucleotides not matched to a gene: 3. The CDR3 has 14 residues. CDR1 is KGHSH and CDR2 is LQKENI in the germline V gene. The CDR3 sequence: CASSPSGGHSPLHF. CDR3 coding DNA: TGTGCCAGCTCACCATCAGGGGGGCATTCACCCCTCCACTTT.

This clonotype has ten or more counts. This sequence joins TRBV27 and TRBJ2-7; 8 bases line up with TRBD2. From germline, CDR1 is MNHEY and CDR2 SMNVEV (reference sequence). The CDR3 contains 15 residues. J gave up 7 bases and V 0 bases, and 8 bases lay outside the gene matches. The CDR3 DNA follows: TGTGCCAGCAGTTTATCTGGCGGGAGGCCCGAAGAGCAGTACTTC. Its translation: CASSLSGGRPEEQYF.

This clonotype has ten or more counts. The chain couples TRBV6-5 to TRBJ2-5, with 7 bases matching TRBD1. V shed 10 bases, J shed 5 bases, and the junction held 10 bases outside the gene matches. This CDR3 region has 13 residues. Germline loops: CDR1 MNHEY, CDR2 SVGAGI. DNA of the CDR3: TGTGCCACCCACAGGGGTAATAGCGAGACCCAGTACTTC. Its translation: CATHRGNSETQYF.

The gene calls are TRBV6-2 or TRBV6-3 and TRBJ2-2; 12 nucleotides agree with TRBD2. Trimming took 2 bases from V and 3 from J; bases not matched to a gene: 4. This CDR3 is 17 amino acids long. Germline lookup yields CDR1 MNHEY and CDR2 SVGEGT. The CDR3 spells CASSYTLAGGHTGELFF. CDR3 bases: TGTGCCAGCAGTTACACCCTAGCGGGGGGGCACACCGGGGAGCTGTTTTTT.

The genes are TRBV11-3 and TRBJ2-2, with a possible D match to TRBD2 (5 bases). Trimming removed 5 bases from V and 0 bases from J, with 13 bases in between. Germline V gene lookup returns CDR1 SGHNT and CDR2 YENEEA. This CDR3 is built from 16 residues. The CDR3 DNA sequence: TGTGCCAGCAGCCAAGAGGGCAGGACGAACACCGGGGAGCTGTTTTTT. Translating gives CASSQEGRTNTGELFF.

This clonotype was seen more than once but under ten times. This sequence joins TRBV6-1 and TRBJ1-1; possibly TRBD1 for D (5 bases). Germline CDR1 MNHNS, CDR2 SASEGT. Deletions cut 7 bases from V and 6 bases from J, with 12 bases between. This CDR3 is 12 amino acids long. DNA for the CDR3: TGTGCCAGCATCCAGATGGGGGCTGAAGCTTTCTTT. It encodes CASIQMGAEAFF.